This TCR beta chain emerged from a study of OX40 agonist ivuxolimab in advanced cancers. Study-wide background: Patients were dosed intravenously with ivuxolimab at 0.01 to 10 mg/kg every 2 weeks. Cancers in dose escalation were hepatocellular, melanoma, renal cell and head and neck.

CDR3 length: 18 amino acids. In germline, CDR1 is LGHNA, CDR2 YSLEER. Trimming cost V 1 base and J 4 bases, with 22 bases left between them. The data were produced by immunoSEQ multiplex PCR, yet TCRdb's version contains in-frame clones alone and is incomplete. The table shows about 82,000 clones, with roughly nine tenths occurring only once. The chain recombines TRBV4-3 with TRBJ1-1; TRBD1 might be the D (6 bases). The TCR sequence derives from an adult with an advanced solid tumor such as melanoma, head and neck, liver or kidney cancer. This specimen was CD4+ or CD8+ T cells sorted from blood, taken in a trial of the OX40 agonist ivuxolimab. The CDR3 coding sequence is TGCGCCAGCAGCCAAGGAAACAGGGTATCCCAGGATGGCACTGAAGCTTTCTTT. Translated, it gives CASSQGNRVSQDGTEAFF.